This T cell receptor (beta chain) was retrieved from a study of cytomegalovirus exposure and HLA in healthy donors (dated 2017 in TCRdb). For the wider study: According to an earlier analysis of a few hundred of the donors, 200 million or so T cells yielded some 110 million unique TCR beta sequences and 276 Gb of sequence data. Roughly 300 gigabases of sequencing data and approximately 93 million unique TCR sequences were included in an early release covering about 600 HLA-typed donors. The genetic ancestry cluster associated with self-reported Caucasian donors included around 76% of the roughly 400 genotyped donors. The study aimed to test whether signatures of past pathogen exposure could be identified by cataloging public T cell receptors. Using immunosequencing, the study profiled T cell repertoires from about 650 subjects and related those repertoires to cytomegalovirus serostatus. Along with the roughly 700-subject first cohort, a separate validation cohort of roughly 110 different subjects was used. To predict cytomegalovirus infection status, the study brought together high-throughput TCR immunosequencing, statistical association of individual TCRs with disease status, and machine learning. In a later analysis, previously published TCR beta repertoires from 550 to 700 donors were re-analyzed and high-resolution HLA genotyping was added so that TCR occurrence patterns could be studied. Rather than using new phenotypic data, the later analysis identified candidate immune exposures from TCR beta sequences and from how often those sequences occurred across donors. An earlier analysis of several hundred of the donors applied high-throughput TCR beta sequencing to assess whether each TCR beta V gene segment acted as functional or pseudogenic. Alongside the repertoire data, information on donor age, sex, ethnicity and CMV serostatus was compiled. A later genetic analysis used genome-wide SNP genotypes for about 65% of the roughly 670 donors, treating that subset as a discovery cohort. Every discovery cohort repertoire had been produced on one sequencing platform. Class I and class II HLA loci were covered by the typing at four-digit resolution. Typing coverage varied by locus: about 629-640 donors for A, B, C, DRB1 and DQB1; 500 to 550 for DQA1; about 590 for DPA1; around 450 for DPB1. A few DR-DQ haplotypes were treated as single units for association and clustering because of strong linkage in the cohort. Among about 370 genotyped donors of the cohort, an average of approximately 240,000 unique TCR beta nucleotide sequences was sequenced per donor, of which about 18% were non-productive.

From a lookup of the germline V gene, CDR1 and CDR2 are SGDLS and YYNGEE. Including cysteine and phenylalanine, the CDR3 has 16 amino acids. Only the CDR3 region is kept as DNA, spanning 48 bases read in frame from base 1. V sheds 3 bases and J sheds 2 bases, leaving 16 bases between their ends. The cohort comprised several hundred healthy bone marrow donors. Cohort members were all nominally healthy when sampled, although unrecorded immune exposures were likely present. The donor tested CMV seronegative and was one of the 352 seronegative cohort members. A peripheral blood sample was provided by each donor, and peripheral blood mononuclear cells were used for TCR beta sequencing. Genomic DNA was extracted from the blood cell samples with the Qiagen DNeasy Blood Extraction Kit. Summary of the overall study and its limitations: At a false discovery rate of 0.05, a later analysis linked about 17,000 TCR beta sequences to specific HLA alleles. A group of highly shared sequence variants was considered likely to be a technical artifact of the sequencing pipeline. In a later analysis, several top co-occurrence clusters were reported to appear linked to parvovirus B19, influenza, CMV and Epstein-Barr virus. While some public TCRs were present in many individuals, most TCR sequences turned up only very rarely across donors. Because counts were too low, more than 15 rarely observed V segments, including chromosome 9 orphons, were left out of the earlier analysis of 500 to 650 of the donors. A later genetic analysis associated a missense DCLRE1C variant with V-gene and J-gene trimming of TCR beta chains, and an independent cohort replicated the association. When HLA alleles, especially DR and DQ, strongly co-occurred, TCR associations were difficult to assign to individual alleles. In both the original and validation cohorts, the classifier was reported to diagnose cytomegalovirus status with high specificity and sensitivity. Correlated functional status among segregating V segments might reflect linkage disequilibrium, but an unknown experimental factor could not be ruled out. In this cohort, only TCR beta chains were sequenced, and detectable features were limited by the absence of alpha or paired-chain data. A later analysis found that HLA-associated TCR beta chains were more clonally expanded and had lower generation probabilities than equally common non-associated chains. The authors suggested that the approach could potentially be generalized to other disease states and immunological phenotypes. In an earlier analysis of over 550 of the donors, most TCR beta V segments were observed in productive rearrangements about 90% or about 30% of the time, broadly matching IMGT annotations. In vitro tests confirmed that a few of the cytomegalovirus-associated TCR beta chains recognize cytomegalovirus antigens. A later analysis found that most CMV-associated TCR beta chains appeared HLA-restricted, with HLA associations seemingly driven largely by CMV exposure. Because some donors lacked HLA typing at each locus, the association tests relied only on the typed subset. The study listed 150 to 200 TCR beta chains as associated with cytomegalovirus. A later analysis found that TCR association rates varied across HLA loci, with DRB1 alleles showing the most associated TCRs and HLA-C alleles the fewest. The 87-base-pair reads could not distinguish some IMGT-functional V segments, including TRBV6-2 and TRBV6-3, so those segments were excluded. A later genetic analysis reported fewer N-insertions in productive TCRs among donors in an Asian-associated ancestry cluster than the approximately 670-donor mean. CMV serostatus was the only immune exposure information available for the cohort. A further reported finding was that TCR beta sequences accurately predicted the HLA-A and HLA-B alleles for most subjects in the first cohort. The presence/absence analyses assumed that sequencing depth was roughly uniform across donors, and that assumption may not be true.

In the case of this clone: Its antigen remains undetermined. No much larger clone is present one base from it, and per-base qualities are unavailable.

The library was obtained by the immunoSEQ multiplex PCR assay. A mixture of 60 forward primers for TCR Vbeta segments and 13 reverse primers for TCR Jbeta segments was used in the multiplex PCR. The CDR3 region of rearranged TCR beta genes was amplified from genomic DNA with a multiplex PCR assay. The amplified TCR beta libraries were sequenced on the Illumina HiSeq System as 87-base-pair reads. Turning to the authors' computational methods: In a later analysis, tens of millions of unique TCR beta chains were counted across the approximately 670 repertoires, and around 10 million of these chains were shared by at least two donors. Raw reads were error-corrected and collapsed into unique sequences by a nearest-neighbor algorithm in which closely related sequences were merged to remove PCR and sequencing errors. To assign V, D and J gene segments, CDR3 sequences were aligned to IMGT reference sequences. Each retained sequence needed at least a six-nucleotide match to both a V gene segment and a J gene segment. A rearrangement was called productive if the CDR3 had no stop codons and remained in frame with V and J, and every other rearrangement was called non-productive. CDR3 was defined according to IMGT convention as the region running from the second conserved V-encoded cysteine to the conserved J-encoded phenylalanine. Sequences without an unambiguous match to a single V gene segment were excluded from the earlier analysis of several hundred of the donors. In an earlier analysis of several hundred of the donors, a V segment was called functional when productive rearrangements were above 56.7%, and segregating when the standard deviation between donors exceeded 5%. To diagnose cytomegalovirus status from the catalog of TCR beta chain sequences, a statistical classification framework was built. In a later analysis, V and J genes were assigned by comparing TCR nucleotide sequences against IMGT/GENE-DB human TR gene sequences. Using the TCRdist pipeline, a later analysis assigned CDR3 sequences along with most-parsimonious VDJ recombination scenarios. A later analysis defined each TCR beta chain by its CDR3 amino acid sequence plus V-gene family, and excluded reads lacking a unique V-gene family. To address suspected cross-contamination and a sequencing artifact, a later analysis removed approximately 600 highly shared, low-generation-probability nucleotide sequences. A later analysis calculated a clonal expansion index for each public chain from normalized within-repertoire ranks of inferred template counts. In a later analysis, generation probabilities were computed using a VDJ recombination model fitted to out-of-frame rearrangements, and the results were checked against IGoR. In a later analysis, TCR-TCR, TCR-HLA and TCR-CMV co-occurrence was scored with hypergeometric tests, and a repertoire-size bias correction was applied to TCR pairs. To estimate false discovery rates, a later analysis permuted the HLA or CMV assignments 20 times. In a later analysis, co-occurring TCRs were grouped using DBSCAN, and TCRdist sequence similarity was added for clustering within HLA-allele-positive subsets. Repertoires with fewer than 30,000 or more than 120,000 public chains were left out of co-occurrence clustering, as were about 5 repertoires with anomalous nucleotide sharing. The table comes from immuneACCESS by way of TCRdb, which keeps in-frame sequences with V and J called. Part of the clones is missing from these tables; in studies checked, under half for an unresolved V gene and the rest for unknown reasons. V and J calls and clone size are those listed in that table; D and trimming were worked out from the DNA. Across this sample there are 100,000 to 150,000 clones, with around 78% seen only once. The top ten clones comprise roughly 1.8% of the sample.

The sequenced sample was PBMCs. This receptor was taken from a woman in her forties or fifties in good health and CMV-seronegative. The rearranged segments are TRBV9 and TRBJ2-3, with TRBD1 perhaps the D gene, on 6 matching bases. The CDR3 protein: CASSAPRGANTDTQYF. The sequenced DNA is TGTGCCAGCAGCGCCCCCAGGGGAGCCAACACAGATACGCAGTATTTT.